These 18 T cell receptor beta chains originate from one sample sequenced in a study of blood T cell repertoires in COVID-19. The assay was immunoSEQ multiplex PCR, and TCRdb's table has in-frame clones only and misses some. The sample contains tens of thousands of clones, about 80% of which appear only once. The sequencing sample was made of peripheral blood. These receptors were obtained from a woman in her 70s with acute or convalescent COVID-19.

This chain connects TRBV6-2 or TRBV6-3 to TRBJ1-1; 8 bases are a match to TRBD1. Germline-derived CDR1 and CDR2 are MNHEY and SVGEGT. The CDR3 covers 17 residues. Losses at the gene ends were 4 bases for V and 0 bases for J; bases not matched to a gene: 10. CDR3: CASSSLRQGPLNTEAFF. Written as DNA, the CDR3 is TGTGCCAGCAGTTCGTTGAGACAGGGGCCCCTGAACACTGAAGCTTTCTTT.

The rearrangement joins TRBV7-3 to TRBJ1-1; TRBD1 might be the D (6 bases). The CDR3 loop spans 15 amino acids. Germline loops: CDR1 SGHTA, CDR2 FQGTGA. The ends were cut back, 2 bases at V and 4 bases at J, with 14 bases in the middle. The CDR3 nucleotides are TGTGCCAGCAGCTTACAGGGGAATGGGATCACTGAAGCTTTCTTT. Protein: CASSLQGNGITEAFF.

The gene calls are TRBV27 and TRBJ1-1, with 9 nucleotides matching TRBD1. Unmatched junction bases numbered 7, after V lost 3 bases and J lost 5 bases. CDR3 size: 15 residues. Looked up from germline, CDR1 is MNHEY and CDR2 is SMNVEV (reference sequence). The CDR3 is CASSFTGGGSTEAFF. The CDR3 DNA is TGTGCCAGCAGTTTCACAGGGGGCGGATCGACTGAAGCTTTCTTT.

The V gene is TRBV18, the J gene TRBJ1-2, with a weak D call TRBD1 (5 bases). Trimming removed 3 bases at V and 6 bases at J, with 11 bases between. This CDR3 spans 13 amino acids. Germline values: CDR1 KGHSH, CDR2 LQKENI. DNA of the CDR3: TGTGCCAGCTCACCCGGGGGAGGAGATGGCTACACCTTC. It is translated as CASSPGGGDGYTF.

The chain carries TRBV5-4 and TRBJ2-7; D is possibly TRBD1 (5 bases). This CDR3 has 14 residues. V lost 0 bases and J lost 2, with 9 bases in between. Germline V CDR1 and CDR2: SGHNT, YYREEE (reference sequence). The CDR3 reads CASSLVGEPYEQYF. The CDR3 DNA is TGTGCCAGCAGCTTGGTAGGGGAACCCTACGAGCAGTACTTC.

This clone appeared a few times. The genes are TRBV20-1 and TRBJ1-2, with D uncertain. The CDR3 covers 12 residues. Germline CDR1 DFQATT, CDR2 SNEGSKA (reference sequence). Trimming removed 3 bases at V and 1 base at J, with 6 bases between. In DNA, the CDR3 is TGCAGTGCTAGTGTCCTTAACTATGGCTACACCTTC. Encoded protein: CSASVLNYGYTF.

This clone has only a few counts. The J gene is TRBJ2-7, the V gene TRBV5-4, with a weak D call TRBD1 (6 bases). Trimming left V 2 bases short and J 3 bases short, with 9 bases between. The germline V gene encodes CDR1 SGHNT and CDR2 YYREEE (reference sequence). CDR3 size: 13 residues. DNA for the CDR3: TGTGCCAGCAGCTTCCCAGGGGACTACGAGCAGTACTTC. Translation: CASSFPGDYEQYF. Drawing the rest from reference TRBV5-4 and TRBJ2-7, the complete variable domain is ETGVTQSPTHLIKTRGQQVTLRCSSQSGHNTVSWYQQALGQGPQFIFQYYREEENGRGNFPPRFSGLQFPNYSSELNVNALELDDSALYLCASSFPGDYEQYFGPGTRLTVT.

V gene TRBV4-3 combines with J gene TRBJ2-1; 7 bases align to TRBD1. Germline CDR1 and CDR2: LGHNA and YSLEER. The CDR3 runs 14 residues. Trimming cost V 3 bases and J 9 bases; bases outside gene matches: 8. CDR3 protein: CASSQEDRYGEQFF. The CDR3 DNA reads TGCGCCAGCAGCCAGGAGGACAGGTATGGTGAGCAGTTCTTC.

V is TRBV5-1 and J is TRBJ2-3; TRBD2 might be the D (6 bases). Germline CDR1 SGHRS, CDR2 YFSETQ. This CDR3 region has 14 residues. V dropped 1 base and J dropped 5 bases, with 11 bases sitting between them. The CDR3 region is CASSLRGVGDTQYF. The CDR3 nucleotides read TGCGCCAGCAGCTTGCGCGGGGTTGGAGATACGCAGTATTTT.

The chain employs TRBV4-1 and TRBJ2-2; D perhaps matches TRBD2 (5 bases). This CDR3 is built from 13 residues. The V and J ends lost 5 bases and 8 bases respectively, with 12 bases between them. Germline V CDR1 and CDR2: MGHRA, YSYEKL. In DNA form, the CDR3 reads TGCGCCAGCAGCTCGACTAACGGGGGGGAGCTGTTTTTT. Translated: CASSSTNGGELFF.

The gene calls are TRBV7-9 and TRBJ2-7; 7 positions agree with TRBD1. There are 15 residues in the CDR3. The V segment lost 6 bases and the J segment 3 bases; nucleotides outside the gene matches: 11. Looked up from germline, CDR1 is SEHNR and CDR2 is FQNEAQ (reference sequence). CDR3 bases: TGTGCCAGCAGTCCCCGGACAGGCGGCTACTACGAGCAGTACTTC. Translation: CASSPRTGGYYEQYF.

This clone was picked up a small number of times. The V and J genes are TRBV5-6 and TRBJ1-6, with a tentative D call TRBD1 (6 bases). The CDR3 totals 14 residues. Germline V gives CDR1 SGHDT, CDR2 YYEEEE. V shed 3 bases and J shed 7 bases, with 11 bases lying between them. For the CDR3, the DNA is TGTGCCAGCAGCTCCGGACAGCGGAATTCACCCCTCCACTTT. It codes for CASSSGQRNSPLHF.

This clone occurred a few times. The CDR3 region is CASSTRTGPNDYGYTF. CDR3 nucleotides: TGTGCCAGTAGTACCCGGACAGGGCCGAACGACTATGGCTACACCTTC. This chain joins TRBV19 and TRBJ1-2, with TRBD1 matching over 8 bases. The germline CDR1 and CDR2 sequences are LNHDA and SQIVND (reference sequence). Germline trimming cut 4 bases from V and 3 bases from J; bases unmatched to any gene: 10. This CDR3 has 16 amino acids.

This chain links TRBV3-1 (or the pseudogene TRBV3-2) with TRBJ2-3, with 15 bases aligning to TRBD2. The junction had 8 bases not matched to a gene; V was cut back by 0 bases and J by 4 bases. This CDR3 comprises 19 residues. Germline lookup yields CDR1 LGHDT and CDR2 YNNKEL (reference sequence). CDR3 nucleotide sequence: TGTGCCAGCAGCCAAGATTCGGGACTAGCGGGGGGATGGGCAGATACGCAGTATTTT. It specifies CASSQDSGLAGGWADTQYF.

The chain is built from TRBV6-6 and TRBJ1-1, with D unclear. Trimming left V 6 bases short and J 0 bases short, with 11 bases between. CDR1 and CDR2 from the germline V gene are MNHNY and SVGAGI (reference sequence). CDR3 length: 14 amino acids. CDR3 nucleotide sequence: TGTGCCAGCAGCCCGGGAGCGGTGAACACTGAAGCTTTCTTT. This gives the protein CASSPGAVNTEAFF.

This chain joins TRBV21-1 and TRBJ1-2; TRBD1, as called in the table, went unchecked against the DNA. TRBV21-1 is marked as a pseudogene. CDR3 length equals 17 residues. The CDR3 nucleotides are TGTGCCAGCAGCAAAGTAAAGCAGGCCTCTTCTAACTATGGCTACACCTTC. Protein product: CASSKVKQASSNYGYTF.

This clone was observed a handful of times. The chain joins TRBV18 to TRBJ2-5; the match to TRBD2 covers 14 bases. Germline CDR1 is KGHSH and CDR2 is LQKENI. The CDR3 spans 17 residues. The J segment lost 3 bases and the V segment lost 3 bases, leaving 6 bases of the junction unmatched. The CDR3 loop is CASSPLTSGGAEETQYF. The CDR3 nucleotides are TGTGCCAGCTCACCGCTGACTAGCGGGGGGGCCGAAGAGACCCAGTACTTC.

This rearrangement joins TRBV3-1 (or the pseudogene TRBV3-2) to TRBJ1-1, with D hard to call. Germline V CDR1 and CDR2: LGHDT, YNNKEL (reference sequence). The V and J ends lost 7 bases and 0 bases respectively, with 21 bases between them. The CDR3 extends over 17 amino acids. CDR3 nucleotides: TGTGCCAGCACCAACAAGATCCTCAGGCCCATGAACACTGAAGCTTTCTTT. This codes for CASTNKILRPMNTEAFF.